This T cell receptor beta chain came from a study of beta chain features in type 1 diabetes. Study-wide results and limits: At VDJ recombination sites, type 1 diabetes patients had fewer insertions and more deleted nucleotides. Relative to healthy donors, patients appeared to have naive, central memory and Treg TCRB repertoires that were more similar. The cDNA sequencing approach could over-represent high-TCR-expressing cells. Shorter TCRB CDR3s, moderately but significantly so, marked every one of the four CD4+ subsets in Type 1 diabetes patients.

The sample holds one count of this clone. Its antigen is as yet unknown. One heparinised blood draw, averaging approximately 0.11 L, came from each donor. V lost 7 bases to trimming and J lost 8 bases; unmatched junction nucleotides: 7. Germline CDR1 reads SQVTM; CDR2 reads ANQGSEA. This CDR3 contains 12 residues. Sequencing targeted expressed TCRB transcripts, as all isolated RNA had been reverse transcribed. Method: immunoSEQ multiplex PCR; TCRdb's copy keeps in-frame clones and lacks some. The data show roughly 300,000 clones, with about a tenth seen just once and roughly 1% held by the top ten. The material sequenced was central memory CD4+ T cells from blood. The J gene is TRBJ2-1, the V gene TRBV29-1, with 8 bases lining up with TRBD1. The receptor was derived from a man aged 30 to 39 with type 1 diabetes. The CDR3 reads CSGSQGADEQFF. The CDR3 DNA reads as TGCAGCGGATCGCAGGGGGCCGATGAGCAGTTCTTC.